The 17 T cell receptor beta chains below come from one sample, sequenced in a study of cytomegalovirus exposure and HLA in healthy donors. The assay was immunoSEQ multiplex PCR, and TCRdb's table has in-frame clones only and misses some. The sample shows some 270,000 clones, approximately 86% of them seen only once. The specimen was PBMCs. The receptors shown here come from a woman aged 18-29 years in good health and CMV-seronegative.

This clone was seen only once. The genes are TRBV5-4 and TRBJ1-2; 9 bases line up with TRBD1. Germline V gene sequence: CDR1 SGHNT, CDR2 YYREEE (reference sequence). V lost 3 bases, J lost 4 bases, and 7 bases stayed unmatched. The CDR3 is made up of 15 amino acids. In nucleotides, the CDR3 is TGTGCCAGCAGCTCGGGACAGGGCAAAAGCTATGGCTACACCTTC. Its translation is CASSSGQGKSYGYTF. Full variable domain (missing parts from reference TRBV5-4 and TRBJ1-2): ETGVTQSPTHLIKTRGQQVTLRCSSQSGHNTVSWYQQALGQGPQFIFQYYREEENGRGNFPPRFSGLQFPNYSSELNVNALELDDSALYLCASSSGQGKSYGYTFGSGTRLTVV.

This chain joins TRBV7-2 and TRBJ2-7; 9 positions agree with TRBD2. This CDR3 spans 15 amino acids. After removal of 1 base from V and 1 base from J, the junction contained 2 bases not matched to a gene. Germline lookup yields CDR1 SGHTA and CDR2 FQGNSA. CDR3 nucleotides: TGTGCCAGCAGCTTAGAGCTAGCGGGATCCTACGAGCAGTACTTC. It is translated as CASSLELAGSYEQYF.

CDR3: CASRPGQRAGEAFF. In nucleotides, the CDR3 is TGTGCCAGCAGGCCGGGACAACGCGCCGGTGAAGCTTTCTTT. The rearrangement joins TRBV27 to TRBJ1-1; a possible D gene is TRBD1 (6 bases). The ends were cut back, 6 bases at V and 7 bases at J, with 18 bases in the middle. The CDR3 is 14 residues long. Per the germline V gene, CDR1 is MNHEY and CDR2 is SMNVEV (reference sequence).

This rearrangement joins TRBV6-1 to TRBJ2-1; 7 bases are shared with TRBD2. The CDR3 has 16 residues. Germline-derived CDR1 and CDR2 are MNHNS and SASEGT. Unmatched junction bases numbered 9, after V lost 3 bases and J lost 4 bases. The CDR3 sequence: CASSEWGGVKYNEQFF. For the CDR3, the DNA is TGTGCCAGCAGTGAGTGGGGGGGGGTGAAATACAATGAGCAGTTCTTC.

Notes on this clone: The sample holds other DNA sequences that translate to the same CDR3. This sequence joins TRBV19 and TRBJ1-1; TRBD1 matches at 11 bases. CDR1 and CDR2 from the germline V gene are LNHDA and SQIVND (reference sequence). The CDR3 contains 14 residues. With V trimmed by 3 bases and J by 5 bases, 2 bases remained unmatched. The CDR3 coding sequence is TGTGCCAGTAGTATTGGGACAGGGGGGACTGAAGCTTTCTTT. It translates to CASSIGTGGTEAFF.

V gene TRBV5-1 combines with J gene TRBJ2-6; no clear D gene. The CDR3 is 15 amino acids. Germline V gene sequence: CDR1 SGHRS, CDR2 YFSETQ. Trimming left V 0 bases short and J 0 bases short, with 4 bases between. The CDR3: CASSLDGSGANVLTF. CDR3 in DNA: TGCGCCAGCAGCTTGGACGGCTCTGGGGCCAACGTCCTGACTTTC.

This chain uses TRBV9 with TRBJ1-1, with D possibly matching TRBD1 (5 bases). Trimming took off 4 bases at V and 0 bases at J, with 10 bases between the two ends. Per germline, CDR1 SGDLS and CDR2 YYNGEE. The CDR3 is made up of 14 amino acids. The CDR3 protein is CASSPRDLNTEAFF. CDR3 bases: TGTGCCAGCAGCCCCAGGGACTTGAACACTGAAGCTTTCTTT. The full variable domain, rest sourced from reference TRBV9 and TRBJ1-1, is DSGVTQTPKHLITATGQRVTLRCSPRSGDLSVYWYQQSLDQGLQFLIQYYNGEERAKGNILERFSAQQFPDLHSELNLSSLELGDSALYFCASSPRDLNTEAFFGQGTRLTVV.

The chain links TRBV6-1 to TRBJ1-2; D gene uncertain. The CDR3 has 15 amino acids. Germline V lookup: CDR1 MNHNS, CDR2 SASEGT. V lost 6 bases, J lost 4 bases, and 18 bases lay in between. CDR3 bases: TGTGCCAGCAGGGGTACGAGGTATGCCATCTATGGCTACACCTTC. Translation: CASRGTRYAIYGYTF.

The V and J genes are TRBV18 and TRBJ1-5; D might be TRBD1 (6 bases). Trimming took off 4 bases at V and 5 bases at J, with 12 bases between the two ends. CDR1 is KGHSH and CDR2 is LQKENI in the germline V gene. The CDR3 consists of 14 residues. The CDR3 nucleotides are TGTGCCAGCTCACGCAGGGGAGACGATCAGCCCCAGCATTTT. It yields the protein CASSRRGDDQPQHF.

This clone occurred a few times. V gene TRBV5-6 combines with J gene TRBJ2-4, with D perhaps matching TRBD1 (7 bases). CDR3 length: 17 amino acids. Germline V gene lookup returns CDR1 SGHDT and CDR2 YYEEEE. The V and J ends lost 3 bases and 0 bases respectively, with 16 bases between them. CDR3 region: CASSSLAGGLAKNIQYF. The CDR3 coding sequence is TGTGCCAGCAGCTCTCTTGCAGGGGGACTAGCCAAAAACATTCAGTACTTC.

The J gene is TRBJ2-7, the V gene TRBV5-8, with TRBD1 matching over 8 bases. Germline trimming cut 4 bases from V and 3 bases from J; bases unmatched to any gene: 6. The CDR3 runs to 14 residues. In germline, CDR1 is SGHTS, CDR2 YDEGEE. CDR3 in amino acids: CASSLGQGLYEQYF. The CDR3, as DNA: TGTGCCAGCAGCCTCGGACAGGGCCTCTACGAGCAGTACTTC.

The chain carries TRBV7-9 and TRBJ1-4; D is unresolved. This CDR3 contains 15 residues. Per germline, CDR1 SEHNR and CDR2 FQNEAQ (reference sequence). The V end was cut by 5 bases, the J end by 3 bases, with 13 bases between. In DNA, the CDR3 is TGTGCCAGCAGCAGAGAATCGGGTCCTAATGAAAAACTGTTTTTT. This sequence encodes CASSRESGPNEKLFF. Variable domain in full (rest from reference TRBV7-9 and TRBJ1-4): DTGVSQNPRHKITKRGQNVTFRCDPISEHNRLYWYRQTLGQGPEFLTYFQNEAQLEKSRLLSDRFSAERPKGSFSTLEIQRTEQGDSAMYLCASSRESGPNEKLFFGSGTQLSVL.

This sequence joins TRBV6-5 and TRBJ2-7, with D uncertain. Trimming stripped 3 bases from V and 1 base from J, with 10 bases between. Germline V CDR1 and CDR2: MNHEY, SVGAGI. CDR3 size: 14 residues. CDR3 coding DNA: TGTGCCAGCAGTTATTCCTACAGATCCTACGAGCAGTACTTC. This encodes CASSYSYRSYEQYF.

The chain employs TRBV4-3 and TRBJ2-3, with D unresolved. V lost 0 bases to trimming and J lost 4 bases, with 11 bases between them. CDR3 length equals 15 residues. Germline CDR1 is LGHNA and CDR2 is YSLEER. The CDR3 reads CASSQEVILSDTQYF. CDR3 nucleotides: TGCGCCAGCAGCCAAGAAGTGATCCTATCAGATACGCAGTATTTT.

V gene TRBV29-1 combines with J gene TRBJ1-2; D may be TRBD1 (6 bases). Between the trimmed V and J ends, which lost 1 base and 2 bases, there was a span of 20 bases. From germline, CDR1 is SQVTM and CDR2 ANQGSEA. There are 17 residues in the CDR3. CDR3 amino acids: CSVEGTVGGRPNYGYTF. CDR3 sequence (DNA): TGCAGCGTTGAAGGTACAGTCGGGGGGCGCCCCAACTATGGCTACACCTTC. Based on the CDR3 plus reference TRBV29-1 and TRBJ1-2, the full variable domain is SAVISQKPSRDICQRGTSLTIQCQVDSQVTMMFWYRQQPGQSLTLIATANQGSEATYESGFVIDKFPISRPNLTFSTLTVSNMSPEDSSIYLCSVEGTVGGRPNYGYTFGSGTRLTVV.

This chain's CDR3 is CSVEVRYNEQFF. As DNA, the CDR3 is TGCAGCGTTGAAGTACGGTACAATGAGCAGTTCTTC. V and J are TRBV29-1 and TRBJ2-1; no definite D call. There are 12 residues in the CDR3. V lost 1 base and J 4 bases, leaving 5 bases between the germline ends. The germline V gene has CDR1 SQVTM and CDR2 ANQGSEA.

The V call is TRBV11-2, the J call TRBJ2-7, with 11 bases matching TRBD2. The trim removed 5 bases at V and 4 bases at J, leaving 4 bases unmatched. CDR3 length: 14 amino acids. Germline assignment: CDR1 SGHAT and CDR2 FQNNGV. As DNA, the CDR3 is TGTGCCAGCAGCGTACTAGCGGGGGAGTACGAGCAGTACTTC. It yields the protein CASSVLAGEYEQYF.